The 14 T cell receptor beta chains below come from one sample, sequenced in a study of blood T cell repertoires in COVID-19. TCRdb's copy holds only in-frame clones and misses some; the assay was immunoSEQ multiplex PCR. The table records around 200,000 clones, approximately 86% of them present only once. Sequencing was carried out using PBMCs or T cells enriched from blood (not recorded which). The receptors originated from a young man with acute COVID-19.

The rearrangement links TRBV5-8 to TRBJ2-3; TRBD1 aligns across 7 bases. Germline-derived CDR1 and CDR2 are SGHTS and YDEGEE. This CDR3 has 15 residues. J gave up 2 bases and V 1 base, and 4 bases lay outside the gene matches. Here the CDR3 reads CASSLWDSITDTQYF. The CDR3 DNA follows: TGTGCCAGCAGCTTGTGGGACAGTATCACAGATACGCAGTATTTT.

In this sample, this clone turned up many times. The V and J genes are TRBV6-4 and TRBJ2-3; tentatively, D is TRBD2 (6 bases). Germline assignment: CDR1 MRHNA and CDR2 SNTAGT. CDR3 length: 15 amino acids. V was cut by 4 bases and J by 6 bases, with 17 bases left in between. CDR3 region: CASSVLPGEVDTQYF. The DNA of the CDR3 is TGTGCCAGCAGTGTCCTACCGGGAGAGGTGGATACGCAGTATTTT.

CDR3: CASSPGTKNREQYF. DNA for the CDR3: TGTGCCAGCTCACCGGGGACTAAGAATCGCGAGCAGTACTTC. The chain carries TRBV18 and TRBJ2-7; 7 bases agree with TRBD2. Germline assignment: CDR1 KGHSH and CDR2 LQKENI. The ends lost 3 bases at V and 6 bases at J; junction bases unmatched: 8. The CDR3 length is 14 residues. The variable domain in full, completed from reference TRBV18 and TRBJ2-7, reads NAGVMQNPRHLVRRRGQEARLRCSPMKGHSHVYWYRQLPEEGLKFMVYLQKENIIDESGMPKERFSAEFPKEGPSILRIQQVVRGDSAAYFCASSPGTKNREQYFGPGTRLTVT.

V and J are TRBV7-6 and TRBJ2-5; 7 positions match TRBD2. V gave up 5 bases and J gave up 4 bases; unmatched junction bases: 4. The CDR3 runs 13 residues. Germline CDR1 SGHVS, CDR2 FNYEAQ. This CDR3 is CASSLLASETQYF. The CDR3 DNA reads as TGTGCCAGCAGCCTACTAGCGTCAGAGACCCAGTACTTC.

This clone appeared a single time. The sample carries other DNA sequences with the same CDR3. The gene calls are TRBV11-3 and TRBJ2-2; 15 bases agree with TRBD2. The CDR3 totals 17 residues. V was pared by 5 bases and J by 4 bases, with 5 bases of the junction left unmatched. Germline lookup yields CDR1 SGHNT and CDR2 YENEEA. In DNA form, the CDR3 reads TGTGCCAGCAGCCCCCGGACTAGCGGGAGGGGCACCGGGGAGCTGTTTTTT. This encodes CASSPRTSGRGTGELFF.

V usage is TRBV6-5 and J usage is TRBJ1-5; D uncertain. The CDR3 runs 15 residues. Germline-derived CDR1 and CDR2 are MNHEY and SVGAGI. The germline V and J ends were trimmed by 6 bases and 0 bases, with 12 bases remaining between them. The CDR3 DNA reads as TGTGCCAGCAGGTACGCGGGTGATAGCAATCAGCCCCAGCATTTT. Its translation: CASRYAGDSNQPQHF.

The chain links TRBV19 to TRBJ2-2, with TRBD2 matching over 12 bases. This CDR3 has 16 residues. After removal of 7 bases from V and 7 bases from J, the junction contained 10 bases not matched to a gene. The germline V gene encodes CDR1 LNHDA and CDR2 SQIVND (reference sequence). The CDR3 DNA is TGTGCCAGTACTGGGCGACTAGCGGGAGTGGTCGGGGAGCTGTTTTTT. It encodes CASTGRLAGVVGELFF.

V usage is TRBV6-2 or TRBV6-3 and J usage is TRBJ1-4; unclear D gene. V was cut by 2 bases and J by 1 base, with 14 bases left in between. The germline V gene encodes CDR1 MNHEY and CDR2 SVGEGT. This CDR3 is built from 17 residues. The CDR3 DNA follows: TGTGCCAGCAGTTACCACCCCGCGCGGCGAACTAATGAAAAACTGTTTTTT. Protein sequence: CASSYHPARRTNEKLFF.

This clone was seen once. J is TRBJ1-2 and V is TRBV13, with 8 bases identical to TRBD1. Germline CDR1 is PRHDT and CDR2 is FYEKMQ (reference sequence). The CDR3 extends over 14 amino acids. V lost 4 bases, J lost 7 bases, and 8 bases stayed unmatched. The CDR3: CASSSSRTGSGYTF. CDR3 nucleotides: TGTGCCAGCAGCTCCTCCCGGACAGGGAGTGGCTACACCTTC.

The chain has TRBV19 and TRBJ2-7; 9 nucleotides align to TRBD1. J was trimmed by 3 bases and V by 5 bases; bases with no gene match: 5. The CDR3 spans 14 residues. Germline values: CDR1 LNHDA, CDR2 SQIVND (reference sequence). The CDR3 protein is CASSPGTGIYEQYF. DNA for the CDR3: TGTGCCAGTAGTCCCGGGACAGGGATCTACGAGCAGTACTTC.

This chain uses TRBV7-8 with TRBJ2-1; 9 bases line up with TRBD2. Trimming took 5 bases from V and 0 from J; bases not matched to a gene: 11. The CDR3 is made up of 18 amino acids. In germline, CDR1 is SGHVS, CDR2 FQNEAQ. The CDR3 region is CASSPLADSGSSYNEQFF. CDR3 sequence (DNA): TGTGCCAGCAGCCCTTTAGCCGATAGCGGGAGCTCCTACAATGAGCAGTTCTTC.

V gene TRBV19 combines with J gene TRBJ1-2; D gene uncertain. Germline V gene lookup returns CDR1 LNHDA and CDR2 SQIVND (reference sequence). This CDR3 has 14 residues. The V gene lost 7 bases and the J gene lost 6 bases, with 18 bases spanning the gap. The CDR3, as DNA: TGTGCCAGTACCCCACTCCTACCACGGGATGGCTACACCTTC. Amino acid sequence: CASTPLLPRDGYTF.

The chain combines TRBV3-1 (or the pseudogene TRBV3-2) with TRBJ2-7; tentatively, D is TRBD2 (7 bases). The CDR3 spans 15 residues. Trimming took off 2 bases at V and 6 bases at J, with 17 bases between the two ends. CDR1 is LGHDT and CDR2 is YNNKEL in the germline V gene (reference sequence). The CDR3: CASSQRRGGTFEQYF. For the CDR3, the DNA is TGTGCCAGCAGCCAAAGAAGGGGGGGCACCTTCGAGCAGTACTTC.

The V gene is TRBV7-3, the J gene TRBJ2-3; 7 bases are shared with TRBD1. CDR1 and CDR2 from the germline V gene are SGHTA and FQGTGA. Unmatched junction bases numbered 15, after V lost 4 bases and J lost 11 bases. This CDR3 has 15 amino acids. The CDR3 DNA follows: TGTGCCAGCAGCTCCCGAGACAGGGCCATTCTCGGGCAGTATTTT. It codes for CASSSRDRAILGQYF. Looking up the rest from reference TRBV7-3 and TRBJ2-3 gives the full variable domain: GAGVSQTPSNKVTEKGKYVELRCDPISGHTALYWYRQSLGQGPEFLIYFQGTGAADDSGLPNDRFFAVRPEGSVSTLKIQRTERGDSAVYLCASSSRDRAILGQYFGPGTRLTVL.